This T cell receptor (beta chain) is drawn from a study of cytomegalovirus exposure and HLA in healthy donors. About the study: A subsequent analysis reported that the 120 or so validation repertoires were produced on the same platform that had also been used for the roughly 670 first-cohort repertoires.

Repertoires were generated with immunoSEQ multiplex PCR, while TCRdb's copy carries only in-frame clones and drops some. The table lists over 150,000 clones, about 80% of them singletons. V shed 3 bases, J shed 2 bases, and the junction held 3 bases outside the gene matches. Germline assignment: CDR1 LGHNA and CDR2 YNFKEQ. The CDR3 runs to 16 residues. Details on this clone: Its specificity is unknown.

Study-level findings and limits: The classifier, whose performance was assessed in both the original and validation cohorts, reportedly diagnosed cytomegalovirus status with high specificity and sensitivity. Specific recognition of CMV antigens was confirmed in vitro for a few chains (all CMV-associated).

This sequence originates from a woman younger than 30 in good health and CMV-seropositive. The specimen sequenced was PBMCs. The chain employs TRBV4-2 and TRBJ2-6; 8 nucleotides match TRBD1. CDR3 in amino acids: CASSHPQGAGANVLTF. Written as DNA, the CDR3 is TGTGCCAGCAGCCACCCACAGGGGGCTGGGGCCAACGTCCTGACTTTC.